Listed below are T cell receptor beta chains from one sample, sequenced in a study of cytomegalovirus exposure and HLA in healthy donors. Clones were sequenced by immunoSEQ multiplex PCR, and TCRdb holds only the in-frame ones, with some missing. The table records around 130,000 clones, approximately 80% of them present only once. The sample taken for sequencing was PBMCs. The origin of the receptors is a woman aged 55-69 years in good health and CMV-seronegative. CDR3s include the opening cysteine and the closing phenylalanine or tryptophan. The order of the fields is D gene, CDR3 length, J gene, clone size, V gene, CDR3 protein, CDR3 DNA. A D gene is named only where the DNA matches it firmly. Not all rows give a size; the values are once, few, many and, for expanded clones, a class.

>.|15|TRBJ2-2|.|TRBV7-3
CASSTFRGNTGELFF
TGTGCCAGCAGCACCTTCAGGGGGAACACCGGGGAGCTGTTTTTT
>TRBD2|15|TRBJ2-3|.|TRBV9
CASRPSGRATDTQYF
TGTGCCAGCAGACCTAGCGGGAGGGCCACAGATACGCAGTATTTT
>.|13|TRBJ2-7|.|TRBV2
CASRGSSAYEQYF
TGTGCCAGCAGGGGCTCCTCCGCCTACGAGCAGTACTTC
>.|13|TRBJ1-5|.|TRBV2
CASVSYSNQPQHF
TGTGCCAGCGTGAGTTATAGCAATCAGCCCCAGCATTTT
>TRBD1|18|TRBJ2-2|few|TRBV4-1
CASSQEDWTGNPTGELFF
TGCGCCAGCAGCCAAGAAGACTGGACAGGGAACCCCACCGGGGAGCTGTTTTTT
>.|12|TRBJ2-7|.|TRBV7-9
CASSSGEREQYF
TGTGCCAGCAGTTCAGGGGAGCGCGAGCAGTACTTC
>TRBD1|15|TRBJ2-7|few|TRBV5-1
CASSSAGTANYEQYF
TGCGCCAGCAGCTCTGCAGGGACAGCGAACTACGAGCAGTACTTC
>.|14|TRBJ2-3|once|TRBV5-1
CASSLRASTDTQYF
TGCGCCAGCAGCCTCCGAGCTAGCACAGATACGCAGTATTTT
>TRBD1|15|TRBJ2-2|once|TRBV5-1
CASSDGTGVHGELFF
TGCGCCAGCAGCGACGGGACAGGGGTCCACGGGGAGCTGTTTTTT
>.|15|TRBJ1-1|few|TRBV7-9
CASSLGLARNTEAFF
TGTGCCAGCAGCTTAGGATTGGCCAGGAACACTGAAGCTTTCTTT
>TRBD1|14|TRBJ1-2|.|TRBV6-4
CASSPGTGNYGYTF
TGTGCCAGCAGTCCAGGGACAGGGAACTATGGCTACACCTTC
>.|14|TRBJ2-7|.|TRBV5-1
CASSQEAANYEQYF
TGCGCCAGCAGCCAGGAAGCGGCCAACTACGAGCAGTACTTC
>TRBD1|15|TRBJ2-1|.|TRBV4-1
CASSQAGGPYNEQFF
TGCGCCAGCAGCCAAGCAGGGGGCCCCTACAATGAGCAGTTCTTC
>TRBD1|16|TRBJ1-2|.|TRBV30
CAWSVRFDRAGNGYTF
TGTGCCTGGAGTGTACGTTTTGACAGGGCGGGGAATGGCTACACCTTC
>.|14|TRBJ2-7|few|TRBV7-6
CASSFTYPGYEQYF
TGTGCCAGCAGCTTTACTTACCCGGGTTACGAGCAGTACTTC
>TRBD1|17|TRBJ2-1|once|TRBV15
CATSRDRGRGYSYEQFF
TGTGCCACCAGCAGAGATCGGGGCAGGGGGTATTCTTATGAGCAGTTCTTC
>.|15|TRBJ1-5|once|TRBV11-2
CASSYSGDSNQPQHF
TGTGCCAGCAGTTATTCAGGGGATAGCAATCAGCCCCAGCATTTT
>TRBD1|15|TRBJ2-7|.|TRBV6-5
CASSSRDRGLLEQYF
TGTGCCAGCAGTTCCCGGGACAGGGGGCTCCTCGAGCAGTACTTC
>.|12|TRBJ1-2|.|TRBV18
CASSPAQGGYTF
TGTGCCAGCTCACCAGCACAGGGAGGGTACACCTTC
>.|13|TRBJ1-2|.|TRBV28
CASTLGGAYGYTF
TGTGCCAGCACCTTAGGGGGGGCCTATGGCTACACCTTC
>TRBD2|14|TRBJ2-7|few|TRBV2
CASSPTSVNYEQYF
TGTGCCAGCAGCCCGACTAGCGTGAACTACGAGCAGTACTTC
>.|15|TRBJ2-7|.|TRBV5-8
CASSFGGSSAYEQYF
TGTGCCAGCAGCTTCGGGGGTAGCAGCGCCTACGAGCAGTACTTC
>.|14|TRBJ1-1|.|TRBV7-9
CASSLGELNTEAFF
TGTGCCAGCAGCTTAGGGGAGTTGAACACTGAAGCTTTCTTT
>.|15|TRBJ1-1|.|TRBV19
CASSSRGLGGTEAFF
TGTGCCAGTAGTTCCCGGGGCCTAGGGGGCACTGAAGCTTTCTTT
>TRBD1|16|TRBJ1-1|once|TRBV29-1
CSAVGTGVGVNTEAFF
TGCAGCGCCGTCGGGACAGGCGTTGGCGTGAACACTGAAGCTTTCTTT
>TRBD2|16|TRBJ2-7|few|TRBV5-5
CASSLDWEREAYEQYF
TGTGCCAGCAGCTTGGACTGGGAACGGGAGGCCTACGAGCAGTACTTC
>.|15|TRBJ1-4|.|TRBV18
CASSPDITTNEKLFF
TGTGCCAGCTCACCTGACATCACAACTAATGAAAAACTGTTTTTT
>TRBD1|16|TRBJ1-2|.|TRBV5-1
CASSSAGTGGFYGYTF
TGCGCCAGCAGCTCCGCCGGGACAGGGGGTTTCTATGGCTACACCTTC
>.|15|TRBJ2-7|.|TRBV18
CASSPPAGRPLEQYF
TGTGCCAGCTCACCACCGGCGGGGCGTCCACTCGAGCAGTACTTC
>.|15|TRBJ2-1|.|TRBV6-4
CASSAGAGASNEQFF
TGTGCCAGCAGTGCTGGTGCGGGGGCAAGCAATGAGCAGTTCTTC
>.|12|TRBJ2-1|few|TRBV19
CASSIDGYGQFF
TGTGCCAGTAGTATAGACGGGTACGGGCAGTTCTTC
>TRBD1|15|TRBJ1-1|.|TRBV18
CASSVTGTGITEAFF
TGTGCCAGCTCAGTTACGGGGACAGGGATCACTGAAGCTTTCTTT
>TRBD1|16|TRBJ1-4|.|TRBV27
CASSPDRAATNEKLFF
TGTGCCAGCAGTCCGGACAGGGCGGCAACTAATGAAAAACTGTTTTTT
>.|13|TRBJ1-5|.|TRBV4-2
CASSLGGGQPQHF
TGTGCCAGCAGCCTGGGGGGAGGGCAGCCCCAGCATTTT
>TRBD1|15|TRBJ2-3|.|TRBV6-5
CASSQTTGGAYTQYF
TGTGCCAGCAGTCAAACGACAGGGGGCGCTTATACGCAGTATTTT
>TRBD1|17|TRBJ2-6|.|TRBV28
CASSPRTGSSRANVLTF
TGTGCCAGCAGTCCTAGGACAGGGAGCTCTCGGGCCAACGTCCTGACTTTC
>TRBD1|15|TRBJ1-1|.|TRBV19
CASSAGTGRETEAFF
TGTGCCAGTAGTGCTGGGACAGGGCGGGAAACTGAAGCTTTCTTT
>.|14|TRBJ1-4|.|TRBV2
CASKIGGANEKLFF
TGTGCCAGCAAGATAGGGGGGGCTAATGAAAAACTGTTTTTT
>TRBD1|14|TRBJ1-2|.|TRBV4-2
CASSQGQGAFGYTF
TGTGCCAGCAGCCAAGGACAGGGGGCGTTTGGCTACACCTTC